This record concerns one T cell receptor (beta chain) sequence. The Seattle patients, enrolled during active infection, were followed longitudinally. The record originates from a study of blood T cell repertoires in COVID-19. Study background: The study drew acute and convalescent COVID-19 samples from the United States, Italy and Spain.

J lost 0 bases, V lost 4 bases, and 4 bases had no gene match. CDR1 and CDR2 from the germline V gene are SGHRS and YFSETQ. This CDR3 region has 16 residues. The table came from immunoSEQ multiplex PCR; TCRdb's copy has only in-frame clones and leaves some out. The sample includes about 500,000 clones, approximately 88% of them seen just once. The specimen sequenced was peripheral blood. The sequence came from a woman aged 45-65 years with COVID-19, enrolled during active disease. The V and J genes are TRBV5-1 and TRBJ1-4; 9 bases agree with TRBD1. The CDR3 DNA follows: TGCGCCAGCAGCCCCGGGACAGGGTCAACTAATGAAAAACTGTTTTTT. Protein sequence: CASSPGTGSTNEKLFF.